This TCR beta chain is drawn from a study of cytomegalovirus exposure and HLA in healthy donors. Overall study results and limits: Most of the CMV-associated TCR beta chains (in a later analysis) appeared to be HLA-restricted. The authors excluded some V segments, including TRBV6-2 and TRBV6-3, as indistinguishable. Most of the TCR beta V segments (in an earlier analysis) were productive either about 87% or about 30% of the time. Cytomegalovirus-associated TCR beta chains were listed, numbering roughly 150.

Of note for this clone: Its antigen remains unknown.

The PCR ran on 60 Vbeta and 13 Jbeta primers. Data came from immunoSEQ multiplex PCR; TCRdb stores just in-frame clones and leaves some out. The sample has roughly 200,000 clones; 8.5% to 10% are singletons. The germline CDR1 and CDR2 sequences are SGHDT and YYEEEE. The germline V and J ends were trimmed by 1 base and 4 bases, with 3 bases remaining between them. The CDR3 spans 12 residues. This sequence was found in a young woman in good health and CMV-seropositive. This chain connects TRBV5-6 to TRBJ2-1; no reliable D call. The sample was PBMCs. The chain's CDR3 is CASSLSYNEQFF. CDR3 in DNA: TGTGCCAGCAGCTTGTCTTACAATGAGCAGTTCTTC.